This entry lists 23 T cell receptor beta chains sequenced from one sample in a study of technical replicates of blood from a few donors. Profiled with immunoSEQ multiplex PCR; TCRdb holds only in-frame clones, not every one. The sample records roughly 56,000 clones, over 75% being singletons. Specimen: PBMCs. These receptors originate from a human donor in good health. Some clones in this sample may be carry-over from other donors' samples.

The chain employs TRBV11-3 and TRBJ2-1; a weak D match, TRBD1 (5 bases). Looked up from germline, CDR1 is SGHNT and CDR2 is YENEEA. The CDR3 consists of 15 residues. V gave up 2 bases and J gave up 4 bases, with 12 bases separating them. The CDR3 loop reads CASSLRPGIYNEQFF. The CDR3 nucleotides are TGTGCCAGCAGCTTAAGGCCAGGGATATACAATGAGCAGTTCTTC.

This chain joins TRBV6-1 and TRBJ2-1; D is unclear. With 2 bases removed from V and 5 bases from J, the gap between germline ends came to 13 bases. Germline CDR1 is MNHNS and CDR2 is SASEGT. The CDR3 consists of 15 residues. CDR3 sequence (DNA): TGTGCCAGCAGTGAATCGTCACACGATAACAATGAGCAGTTCTTC. Translating it yields CASSESSHDNNEQFF.

This clone was found a few times. CDR3 nucleotide sequence: TGTGCCAGCAGCACCAGCTCAGGGAAAGAGACCCAGTACTTC. Translated, it gives CASSTSSGKETQYF. The chain carries TRBV7-7 and TRBJ2-5; perhaps TRBD1 as D (5 bases). The CDR3 consists of 14 residues. Germline values: CDR1 SSHAT, CDR2 FNYEAQ (reference sequence). V was trimmed by 5 bases and J by 3 bases, leaving 13 bases between them.

The rearrangement uses TRBV2 and TRBJ2-5; D is uncertain. V shed 7 bases and J shed 2 bases, with 11 bases lying between them. The CDR3 spans 13 residues. Germline V gives CDR1 SNHLY, CDR2 FYNNEI. The CDR3 protein is CASIARFQETQYF. The CDR3, as DNA: TGTGCCAGCATTGCGCGGTTTCAAGAGACCCAGTACTTC.

The gene calls are TRBV4-3 and TRBJ1-2, with TRBD1 matching over 8 bases. Germline values: CDR1 LGHNA, CDR2 YSLEER. The CDR3 is made up of 17 amino acids. V shed 3 bases and J 2 bases; nucleotides not matched to a gene: 11. CDR3 in amino acids: CASSQRHADRVNYGYTF. CDR3 nucleotides: TGCGCCAGCAGCCAGCGCCATGCGGACAGGGTGAACTATGGCTACACCTTC.

The chain is built from TRBV4-3 and TRBJ2-1; the D gene is possibly TRBD2 (6 bases). The V gene lost 4 bases and the J gene lost 0 bases, with 13 bases spanning the gap. This CDR3 contains 16 residues. In germline, CDR1 is LGHNA, CDR2 YSLEER. The CDR3 sequence: CASSLGAGSSYNEQFF. The CDR3, as DNA: TGCGCCAGCAGCCTCGGGGCCGGGAGCTCCTACAATGAGCAGTTCTTC.

The chain couples TRBV7-3 to TRBJ1-2; D remains ambiguous. Trimming took 6 bases from V and 1 from J, leaving 9 bases between them. This CDR3 comprises 13 residues. Per germline, CDR1 SGHTA and CDR2 FQGTGA. CDR3 amino acids: CASSPGINYGYTF. The CDR3 bases are TGTGCCAGCAGTCCCGGGATTAACTATGGCTACACCTTC.

The chain couples TRBV5-1 to TRBJ2-5; D is perhaps TRBD1 (6 bases). CDR3 length equals 13 residues. V dropped 3 bases and J dropped 0 bases, with 6 bases sitting between them. Germline V gene sequence: CDR1 SGHRS, CDR2 YFSETQ. The CDR3 region is CASSWTDQETQYF. Here the CDR3 DNA reads TGCGCCAGCAGCTGGACAGACCAAGAGACCCAGTACTTC. Filled out from reference TRBV5-1 and TRBJ2-5, the complete variable domain reads KAGVTQTPRYLIKTRGQQVTLSCSPISGHRSVSWYQQTPGQGLQFLFEYFSETQRNKGNFPGRFSGRQFSNSRSEMNVSTLELGDSALYLCASSWTDQETQYFGPGTRLLVL.

This chain links TRBV11-2 with TRBJ1-1; D remains unclear. CDR1 is SGHAT and CDR2 is FQNNGV in the germline V gene. The ends were cut back, 5 bases at V and 3 bases at J, with 13 bases in the middle. This CDR3 has 14 amino acids. CDR3: CASSAVGRYTEAFF. In nucleotides, the CDR3 is TGTGCCAGCAGCGCGGTGGGGAGGTACACTGAAGCTTTCTTT.

The rearrangement uses TRBV18 and TRBJ1-4; the D is unclear. The germline gives CDR1 KGHSH, CDR2 LQKENI. Trimming took off 9 bases at V and 3 bases at J, with 11 bases between the two ends. The CDR3 totals 13 residues. In DNA, the CDR3 is TGTGCCAGGGGAGGGCGCTCTAATGAAAAACTGTTTTTT. Translating gives CARGGRSNEKLFF.

The chain combines TRBV10-1 with TRBJ2-7; 8 bases match TRBD1. Germline assignment: CDR1 WNHNN and CDR2 SYGVQD (reference sequence). The trim removed 8 bases at V and 0 bases at J, leaving 6 bases unmatched. This CDR3 has 14 residues. In DNA form, the CDR3 reads TGCGCCAGCCCTGACAGGGGACTCTCCTACGAGCAGTACTTC. Protein: CASPDRGLSYEQYF.

V is TRBV5-1 and J is TRBJ2-2; 8 nucleotides agree with TRBD1. Looked up from germline, CDR1 is SGHRS and CDR2 is YFSETQ. CDR3 size: 16 residues. Trimming at V came to 0 bases and at J to 2 bases, leaving 3 bases not matched to a gene. The CDR3 DNA follows: TGCGCCAGCAGCTTGGGGACAGGGATAAACACCGGGGAGCTGTTTTTT. Protein: CASSLGTGINTGELFF. Full variable domain (missing parts from reference TRBV5-1 and TRBJ2-2): KAGVTQTPRYLIKTRGQQVTLSCSPISGHRSVSWYQQTPGQGLQFLFEYFSETQRNKGNFPGRFSGRQFSNSRSEMNVSTLELGDSALYLCASSLGTGINTGELFFGEGSRLTVL.

The rearrangement joins TRBV5-1 to TRBJ2-2, with D perhaps TRBD2 (6 bases). V was cut by 2 bases and J by 7 bases, with 18 bases left in between. The CDR3 is made up of 16 amino acids. CDR1 SGHRS and CDR2 YFSETQ come from the germline V gene. CDR3 amino acids: CASSFSGTPRGGELFF. Here the CDR3 DNA reads TGCGCCAGCAGCTTTTCCGGGACTCCTCGTGGCGGGGAGCTGTTTTTT.

The gene calls are TRBV4-1 and TRBJ1-2, with 7 bases aligning to TRBD1. Germline lookup yields CDR1 MGHRA and CDR2 YSYEKL. Trimming removed 0 bases from V and 6 bases from J; junction bases left unmatched: 7. The CDR3 loop spans 15 amino acids. CDR3 nucleotides: TGCGCCAGCAGCCAAGATCCACAGGGGATAAATGGCTACACCTTC. It translates to CASSQDPQGINGYTF.

This clone appeared once. V is TRBV9 and J is TRBJ1-1; 8 positions match TRBD1. After removal of 3 bases from V and 1 base from J, the junction contained 5 bases not matched to a gene. CDR1 is SGDLS and CDR2 is YYNGEE in the germline V gene. The CDR3 consists of 15 residues. The CDR3 sequence is CASSGRTGTNTEAFF. The CDR3 coding sequence is TGTGCCAGCAGCGGGCGGACAGGGACGAACACTGAAGCTTTCTTT.

The V gene is TRBV4-1, the J gene TRBJ1-5; D possibly corresponds to TRBD1 (5 bases). V was shortened by 0 bases and J by 9 bases, with 9 bases between the two germline ends. Germline values: CDR1 MGHRA, CDR2 YSYEKL. The CDR3 covers 13 residues. The CDR3 nucleotides read TGCGCCAGCAGCCAAGATCGGGGACTGCCCCAGCATTTT. Translated: CASSQDRGLPQHF.

J is TRBJ1-5 and V is TRBV2; 10 positions agree with TRBD1. V trimming: 6 bases; J trimming: 0 bases; junction bases outside the gene matches: 5. The CDR3 is made up of 16 amino acids. In germline, CDR1 is SNHLY, CDR2 FYNNEI. Written as DNA, the CDR3 is TGTGCCAGCAGCAAAGACAGGGGGCTTAGCAATCAGCCCCAGCATTTT. Protein product: CASSKDRGLSNQPQHF. The full variable domain, in which reference TRBV2 and TRBJ1-5 provide the parts outside the CDR3, is EPEVTQTPSHQVTQMGQEVILRCVPISNHLYFYWYRQILGQKVEFLVSFYNNEISEKSEIFDDQFSVERPDGSNFTLKIRSTKLEDSAMYFCASSKDRGLSNQPQHFGDGTRLSIL.

This clone is a singleton in its sample. The rearrangement joins TRBV2 to TRBJ1-1; a weak D match, TRBD1 (6 bases). Germline V gene data show CDR1 as SNHLY and CDR2 as FYNNEI. This CDR3 is built from 14 residues. V shed 11 bases and J shed 4 bases, with 20 bases lying between them. CDR3 residues: CASQGQGGVTEAFF. The CDR3 DNA reads TGTGCCTCTCAAGGGCAAGGGGGAGTCACTGAAGCTTTCTTT.

In this sample, this clone turned up once. The chain employs TRBV7-2 and TRBJ1-1; 11 nucleotides align to TRBD1. The trim removed 4 bases at V and 0 bases at J, leaving 4 bases unmatched. CDR3 size: 16 residues. Germline V gene sequence: CDR1 SGHTA, CDR2 FQGNSA. The CDR3 reads CASSSRTGGLNTEAFF. CDR3 sequence (DNA): TGTGCCAGCAGCTCGAGGACAGGGGGCTTGAACACTGAAGCTTTCTTT. The full variable domain, in which reference TRBV7-2 and TRBJ1-1 provide the parts outside the CDR3, is GAGVSQSPSNKVTEKGKDVELRCDPISGHTALYWYRQSLGQGLEFLIYFQGNSAPDKSGLPSDRFSAERTGGSVSTLTIQRTQQEDSAVYLCASSSRTGGLNTEAFFGQGTRLTVV.

The rearrangement links TRBV2 to TRBJ1-1; D might be TRBD1 (5 bases). This CDR3 has 13 residues. CDR1 and CDR2 (germline): SNHLY, FYNNEI. V lost 6 bases and J lost 11, with 19 bases in between. The CDR3 DNA reads TGTGCCAGCAGGGAGGGGTCGGGGGGGTTGGCTTTCTTT. Its protein product is CASREGSGGLAFF.

CDR3: CASSEGLAGGYEQYF. The CDR3 nucleotides are TGTGCCAGCAGCGAGGGACTAGCGGGGGGTTACGAGCAGTACTTC. The gene calls are TRBV5-6 and TRBJ2-7; 15 nucleotides align to TRBD2. The germline V gene has CDR1 SGHDT and CDR2 YYEEEE. Trimming removed 4 bases from V and 4 bases from J; junction bases left unmatched: 3. There are 15 residues in the CDR3.

The V and J genes are TRBV7-2 and TRBJ1-5; no firm D call. V was trimmed by 1 base and J by 1 base, leaving 11 bases between them. CDR1 and CDR2 (germline): SGHTA, FQGNSA. The CDR3 is made up of 16 amino acids. The CDR3 is CASSLVASTSNQPQHF. DNA of the CDR3: TGTGCCAGCAGCTTAGTCGCTAGTACCAGCAATCAGCCCCAGCATTTT.

The chain carries TRBV19 and TRBJ1-5; a possible D gene is TRBD1 (5 bases). CDR1 LNHDA and CDR2 SQIVND come from the germline V gene (reference sequence). V shed 4 bases and J shed 7 bases, with 11 bases lying between them. The CDR3 contains 13 residues. CDR3 in amino acids: CASSTRVSQPQHF. The DNA of the CDR3 is TGTGCCAGTAGTACCAGGGTTTCGCAGCCCCAGCATTTT.